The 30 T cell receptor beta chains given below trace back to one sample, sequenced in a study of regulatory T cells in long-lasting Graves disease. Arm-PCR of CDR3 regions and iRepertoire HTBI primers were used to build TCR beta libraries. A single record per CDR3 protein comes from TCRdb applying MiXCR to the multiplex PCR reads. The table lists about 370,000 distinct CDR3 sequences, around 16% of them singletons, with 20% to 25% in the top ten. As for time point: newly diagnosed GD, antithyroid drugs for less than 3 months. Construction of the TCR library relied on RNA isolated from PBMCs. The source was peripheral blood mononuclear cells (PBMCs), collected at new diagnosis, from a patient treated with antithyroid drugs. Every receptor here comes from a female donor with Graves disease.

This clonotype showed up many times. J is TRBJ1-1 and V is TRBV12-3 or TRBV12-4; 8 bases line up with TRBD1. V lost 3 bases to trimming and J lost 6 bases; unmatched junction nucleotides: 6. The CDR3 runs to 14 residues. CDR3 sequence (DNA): TGTGCCAGCAGTTTTGGTCAGGGGGCGGCTGAAGCTTTCTTT. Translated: CASSFGQGAAEAFF.

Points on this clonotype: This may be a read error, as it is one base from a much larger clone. CDR3 amino acids: CASRRGQGGFGTYTQYF. The CDR3 bases are TGTGCCAGCAGACGTGGACAGGGAGGTTTCGGCACATATACGCAGTATTTT. The V call is TRBV12-3 or TRBV12-4, the J call TRBJ2-3; 8 bases fit TRBD1. CDR3 size: 17 residues.

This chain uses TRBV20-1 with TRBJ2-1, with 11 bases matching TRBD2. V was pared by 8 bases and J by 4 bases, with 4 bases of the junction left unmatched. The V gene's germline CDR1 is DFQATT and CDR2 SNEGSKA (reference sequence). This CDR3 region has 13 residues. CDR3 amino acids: CSLTSGIYNEQFF. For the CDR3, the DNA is TGCAGTTTGACTAGCGGGATATACAATGAGCAGTTCTTC.

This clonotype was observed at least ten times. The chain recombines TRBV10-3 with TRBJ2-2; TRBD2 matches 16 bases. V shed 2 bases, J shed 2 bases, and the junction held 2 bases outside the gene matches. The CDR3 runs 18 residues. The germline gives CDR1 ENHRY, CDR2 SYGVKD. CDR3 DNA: TGTGCCATCAGTGAGGGGACTAGCGGGAGGGCCAACACCGGGGAGCTGTTTTTT. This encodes CAISEGTSGRANTGELFF.

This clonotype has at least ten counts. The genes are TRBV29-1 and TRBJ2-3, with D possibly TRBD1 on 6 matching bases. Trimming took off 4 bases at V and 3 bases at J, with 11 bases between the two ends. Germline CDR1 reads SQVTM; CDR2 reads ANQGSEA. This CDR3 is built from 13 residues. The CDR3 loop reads CSVATGMTDTQYF. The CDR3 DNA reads TGCAGCGTTGCCACAGGGATGACAGATACGCAGTATTTT.

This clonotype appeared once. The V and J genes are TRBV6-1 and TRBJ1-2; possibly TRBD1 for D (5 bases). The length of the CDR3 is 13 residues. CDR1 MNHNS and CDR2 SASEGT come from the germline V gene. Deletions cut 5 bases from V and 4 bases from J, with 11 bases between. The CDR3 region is CASSKTDFYGYTF. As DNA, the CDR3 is TGTGCCAGCAGTAAGACAGACTTCTATGGCTACACCTTC.

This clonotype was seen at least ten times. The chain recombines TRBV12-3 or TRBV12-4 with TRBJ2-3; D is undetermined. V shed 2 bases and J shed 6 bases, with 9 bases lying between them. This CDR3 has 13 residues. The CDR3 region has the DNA TGTGCCAGCAGTTTAACCAGCTCTGATACGCAGTATTTT. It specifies CASSLTSSDTQYF.

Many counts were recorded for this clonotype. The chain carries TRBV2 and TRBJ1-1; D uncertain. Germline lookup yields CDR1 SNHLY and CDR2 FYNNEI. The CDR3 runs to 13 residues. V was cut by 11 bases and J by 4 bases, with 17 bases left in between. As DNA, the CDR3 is TGTGCCTCCCTGACCGGGTGGGTCACTGAAGCTTTCTTT. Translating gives CASLTGWVTEAFF.

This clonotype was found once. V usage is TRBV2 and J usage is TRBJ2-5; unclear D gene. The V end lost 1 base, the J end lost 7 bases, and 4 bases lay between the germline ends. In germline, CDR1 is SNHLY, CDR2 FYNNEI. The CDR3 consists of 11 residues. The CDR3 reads CASSEDGTQYF. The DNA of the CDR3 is TGTGCCAGCAGTGAAGACGGGACCCAGTACTTC.

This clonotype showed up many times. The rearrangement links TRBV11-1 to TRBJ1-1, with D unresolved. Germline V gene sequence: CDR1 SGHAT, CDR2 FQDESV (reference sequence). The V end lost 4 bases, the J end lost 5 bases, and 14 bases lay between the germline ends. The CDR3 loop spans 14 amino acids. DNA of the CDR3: TGTGCCAGCAGCTCCAGGTTTTCAGGAACTGAAGCTTTCTTT. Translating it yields CASSSRFSGTEAFF.

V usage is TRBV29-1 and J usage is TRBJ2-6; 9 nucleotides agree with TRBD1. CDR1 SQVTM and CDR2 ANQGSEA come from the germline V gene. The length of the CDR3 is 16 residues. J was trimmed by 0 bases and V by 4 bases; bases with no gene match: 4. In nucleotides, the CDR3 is TGCAGCGTTGCCGGGACAGGGTTCTCTGGGGCCAACGTCCTGACTTTC. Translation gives CSVAGTGFSGANVLTF.

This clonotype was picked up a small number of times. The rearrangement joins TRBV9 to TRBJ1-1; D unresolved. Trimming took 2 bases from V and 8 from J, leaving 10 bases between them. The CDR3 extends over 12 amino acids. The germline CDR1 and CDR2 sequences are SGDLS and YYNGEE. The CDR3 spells CASSVSGREAFF. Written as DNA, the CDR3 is TGTGCCAGCAGCGTCTCCGGGAGGGAAGCTTTCTTT.

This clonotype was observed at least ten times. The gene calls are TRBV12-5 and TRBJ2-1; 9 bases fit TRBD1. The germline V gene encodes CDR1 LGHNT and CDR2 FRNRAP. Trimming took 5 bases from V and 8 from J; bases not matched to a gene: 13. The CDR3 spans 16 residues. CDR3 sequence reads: CASGPPGQGSGDEQFF. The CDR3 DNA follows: TGTGCTAGTGGTCCTCCGGGACAGGGCTCGGGGGATGAGCAGTTCTTC.

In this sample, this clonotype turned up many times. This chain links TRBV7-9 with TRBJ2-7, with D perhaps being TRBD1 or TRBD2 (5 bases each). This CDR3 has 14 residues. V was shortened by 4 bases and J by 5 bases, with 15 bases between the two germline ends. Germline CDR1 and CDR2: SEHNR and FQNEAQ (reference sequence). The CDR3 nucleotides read TGTGCCAGCAGCTCGCCTGGGACCGAGAACGAGCAGTACTTC. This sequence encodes CASSSPGTENEQYF.

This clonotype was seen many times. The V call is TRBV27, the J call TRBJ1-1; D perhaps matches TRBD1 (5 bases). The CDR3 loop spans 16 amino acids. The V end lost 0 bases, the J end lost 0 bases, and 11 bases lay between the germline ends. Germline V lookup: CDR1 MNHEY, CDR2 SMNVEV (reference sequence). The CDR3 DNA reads TGTGCCAGCAGTTTATCGGGCAGGGTGATGAACACTGAAGCTTTCTTT. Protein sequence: CASSLSGRVMNTEAFF.

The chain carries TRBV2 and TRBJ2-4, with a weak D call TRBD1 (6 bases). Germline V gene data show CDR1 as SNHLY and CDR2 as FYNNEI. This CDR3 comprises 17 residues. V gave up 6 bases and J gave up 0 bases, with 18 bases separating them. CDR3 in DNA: TGTGCCAGCAGCCCAAGGACAGATTGGGTAGCCAAAAACATTCAGTACTTC. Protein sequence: CASSPRTDWVAKNIQYF.

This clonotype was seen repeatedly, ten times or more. The CDR3 is CASSLIRRRGEAFF. CDR3 nucleotides: TGTGCCAGCAGCTTAATACGGCGAAGGGGGGAAGCTTTCTTT. This chain uses TRBV7-8 with TRBJ1-1; tentatively, D is TRBD1 (6 bases). V was pared by 2 bases and J by 8 bases, with 15 bases between. This CDR3 comprises 14 residues. Germline V gene data show CDR1 as SGHVS and CDR2 as FQNEAQ.

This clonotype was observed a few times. The CDR3 sequence: CAIRDQRQNLYEQYF. The CDR3 DNA reads as TGTGCCATCAGGGACCAGCGCCAGAACCTCTACGAGCAGTACTTC. V is TRBV10-3 and J is TRBJ2-7; no clear D. Per the germline V gene, CDR1 is ENHRY and CDR2 is SYGVKD. Trimming shortened V by 6 bases and J by 3 bases, and 18 bases separated the two germline ends. CDR3 size: 15 residues.

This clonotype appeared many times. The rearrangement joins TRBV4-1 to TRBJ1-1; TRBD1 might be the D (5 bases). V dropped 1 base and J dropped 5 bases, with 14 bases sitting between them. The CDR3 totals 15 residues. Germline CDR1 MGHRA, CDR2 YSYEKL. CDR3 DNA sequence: TGCGCCAGCAGCCAAGTTAGATCCAGGGTGACTGAAGCTTTCTTT. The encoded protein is CASSQVRSRVTEAFF.

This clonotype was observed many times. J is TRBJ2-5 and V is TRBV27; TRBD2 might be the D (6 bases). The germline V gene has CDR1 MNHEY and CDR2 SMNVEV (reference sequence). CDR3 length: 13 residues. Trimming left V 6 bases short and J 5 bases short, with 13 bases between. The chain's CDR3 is CASSLGSMETQYF. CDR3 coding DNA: TGTGCCAGCAGCCTCGGGAGCATGGAGACCCAGTACTTC.

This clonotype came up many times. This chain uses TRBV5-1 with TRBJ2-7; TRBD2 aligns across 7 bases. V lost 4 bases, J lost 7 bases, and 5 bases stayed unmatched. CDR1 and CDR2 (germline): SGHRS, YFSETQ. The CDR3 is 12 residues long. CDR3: CASSAGLLEQYF. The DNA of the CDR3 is TGCGCCAGCAGCGCGGGACTATTGGAGCAGTACTTC.

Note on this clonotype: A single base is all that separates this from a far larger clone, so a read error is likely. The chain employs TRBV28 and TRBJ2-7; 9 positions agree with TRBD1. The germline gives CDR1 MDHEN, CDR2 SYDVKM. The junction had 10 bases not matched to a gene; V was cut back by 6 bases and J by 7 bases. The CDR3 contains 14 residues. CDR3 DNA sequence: TGTGCCAGCAGCAGGACAGGGGCCGGCGATGAGCAGTACTTC. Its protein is CASSRTGAGDEQYF.

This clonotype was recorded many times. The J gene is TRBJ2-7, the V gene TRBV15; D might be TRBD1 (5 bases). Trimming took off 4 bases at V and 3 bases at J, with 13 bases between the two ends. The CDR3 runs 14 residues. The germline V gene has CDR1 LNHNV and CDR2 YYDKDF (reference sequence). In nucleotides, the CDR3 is TGTGCCACCAGCATAGACAGAATTCTCTACGAGCAGTACTTC. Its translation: CATSIDRILYEQYF.

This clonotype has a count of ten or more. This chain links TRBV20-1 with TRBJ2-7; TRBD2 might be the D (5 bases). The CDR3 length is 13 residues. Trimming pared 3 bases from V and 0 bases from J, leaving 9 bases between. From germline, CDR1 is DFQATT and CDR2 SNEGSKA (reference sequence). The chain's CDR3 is CSARRASSYEQYF. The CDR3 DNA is TGCAGTGCTAGGAGGGCCTCCTCCTACGAGCAGTACTTC.

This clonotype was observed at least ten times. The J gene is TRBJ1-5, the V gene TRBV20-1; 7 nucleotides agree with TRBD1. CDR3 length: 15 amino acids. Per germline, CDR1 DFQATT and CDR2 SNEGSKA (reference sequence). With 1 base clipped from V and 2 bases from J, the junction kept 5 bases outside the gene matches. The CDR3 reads CSARVDRAGNQPQHF. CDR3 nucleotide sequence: TGCAGTGCTAGAGTCGACAGGGCGGGCAATCAGCCCCAGCATTTT.

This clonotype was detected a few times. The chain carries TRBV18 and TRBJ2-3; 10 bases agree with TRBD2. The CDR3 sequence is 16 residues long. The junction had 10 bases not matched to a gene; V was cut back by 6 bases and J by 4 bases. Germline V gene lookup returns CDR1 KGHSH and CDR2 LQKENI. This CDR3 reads CASSPPSGGGSDTQYF. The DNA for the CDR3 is TGTGCCAGCTCTCCTCCCAGCGGGGGGGGCTCAGATACGCAGTATTTT.

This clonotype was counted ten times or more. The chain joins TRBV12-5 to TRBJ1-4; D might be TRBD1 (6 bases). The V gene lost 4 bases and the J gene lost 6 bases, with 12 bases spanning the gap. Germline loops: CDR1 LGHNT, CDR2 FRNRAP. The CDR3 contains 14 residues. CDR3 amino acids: CASGYGTSDEKLFF. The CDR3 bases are TGTGCTAGTGGTTACGGGACATCGGATGAAAAACTGTTTTTT.

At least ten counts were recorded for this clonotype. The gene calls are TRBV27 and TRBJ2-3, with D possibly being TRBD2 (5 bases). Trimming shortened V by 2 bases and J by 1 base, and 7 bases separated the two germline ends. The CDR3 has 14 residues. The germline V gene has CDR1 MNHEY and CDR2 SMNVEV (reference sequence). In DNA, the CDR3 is TGTGCCAGCAGTTTAGAACTAGGCACAGATACGCAGTATTTT. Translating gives CASSLELGTDTQYF.

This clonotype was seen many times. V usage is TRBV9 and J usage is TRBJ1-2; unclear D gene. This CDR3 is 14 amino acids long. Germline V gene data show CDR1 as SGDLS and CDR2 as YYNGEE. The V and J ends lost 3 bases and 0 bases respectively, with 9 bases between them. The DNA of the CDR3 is TGTGCCAGCAGCGACAGAAGGACTAACTATGGCTACACCTTC. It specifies CASSDRRTNYGYTF.

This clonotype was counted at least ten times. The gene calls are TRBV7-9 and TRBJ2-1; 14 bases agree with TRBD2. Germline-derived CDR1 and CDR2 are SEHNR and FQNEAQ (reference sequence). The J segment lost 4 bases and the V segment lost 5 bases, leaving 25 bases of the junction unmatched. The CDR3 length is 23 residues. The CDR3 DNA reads TGTGCCAGCAGCCGCCCCCAGAGACTAGCGGGAGGGCCGAACCGATTGCGATACAATGAGCAGTTCTTC. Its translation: CASSRPQRLAGGPNRLRYNEQFF.